The 30 T cell receptor beta chains below come from one sample, sequenced in a study of cytomegalovirus exposure and HLA in healthy donors. Produced via immunoSEQ multiplex PCR; TCRdb's table is partial and in-frame only. The data hold roughly 120,000 clones, with approximately 91% observed a single time. The source material was PBMCs. These receptors came from a woman aged 18-30 years in good health and CMV-seronegative.

This clone occurred once. The chain uses TRBV19 and TRBJ2-7, with 8 bases fitting TRBD1. Germline trimming cut 1 base from V and 5 bases from J; bases unmatched to any gene: 7. The CDR3 length is 15 residues. From germline, CDR1 is LNHDA and CDR2 SQIVND (reference sequence). CDR3 DNA: TGTGCCAGTAGTATAGTGGGACAGGTATTCCACGAGCAGTACTTC. Amino acid sequence: CASSIVGQVFHEQYF.

The chain links TRBV19 to TRBJ2-7; D not resolved. V dropped 8 bases and J dropped 3 bases, with 17 bases sitting between them. The CDR3 is 14 residues long. CDR1 is LNHDA and CDR2 is SQIVND in the germline V gene (reference sequence). CDR3 coding DNA: TGTGCCAGTCCAACCCCCCAGGTTAACTACGAGCAGTACTTC. Translated: CASPTPQVNYEQYF.

This chain connects TRBV27 to TRBJ1-1, with TRBD1 matching over 10 bases. The V segment lost 6 bases and the J segment 3 bases; nucleotides outside the gene matches: 7. The germline V gene encodes CDR1 MNHEY and CDR2 SMNVEV (reference sequence). This CDR3 region has 15 residues. DNA for the CDR3: TGTGCCAGCAGAAAAGGGACAGGGGCGGACACTGAAGCTTTCTTT. This sequence encodes CASRKGTGADTEAFF.

The V and J genes are TRBV25-1 and TRBJ2-7; D unresolved. This CDR3 has 13 residues. The V end was cut by 5 bases, the J end by 4 bases, with 12 bases between. Germline CDR1 reads MGHDK; CDR2 reads SYGVNS. The CDR3 sequence is CASSLNFAYEQYF. The CDR3, as DNA: TGTGCCAGCAGTTTAAACTTCGCGTACGAGCAGTACTTC.

As concerns this clone: In the same sample, other DNA sequences code for this CDR3. V gene TRBV2 combines with J gene TRBJ2-5; tentative D call: TRBD2 (5 bases). CDR3 size: 13 residues. Germline V gene data show CDR1 as SNHLY and CDR2 as FYNNEI. V dropped 3 bases and J dropped 2 bases, with 7 bases sitting between them. CDR3: CASSDRGQETQYF. The CDR3 DNA is TGTGCCAGCAGTGACCGCGGGCAAGAGACCCAGTACTTC.

This clone was seen a few times. The rearrangement uses TRBV28 and TRBJ2-2; 9 nucleotides agree with TRBD1. Germline CDR1 and CDR2: MDHEN and SYDVKM. Germline trimming cut 8 bases from V and 3 bases from J; bases unmatched to any gene: 4. CDR3 length: 14 residues. Here the CDR3 reads CASGGTGHTGELFF. In DNA, the CDR3 is TGTGCCAGCGGCGGGACAGGGCACACCGGGGAGCTGTTTTTT.

The chain is built from TRBV30 and TRBJ2-5; 8 bases align to TRBD2. This CDR3 comprises 15 residues. With 3 bases clipped from V and 2 bases from J, the junction kept 8 bases outside the gene matches. Germline-derived CDR1 and CDR2 are GTSNPN and SVGIG (reference sequence). This CDR3 reads CAWSGGRGVQETQYF. DNA of the CDR3: TGTGCCTGGAGCGGAGGGCGGGGGGTACAAGAGACCCAGTACTTC.

The rearrangement joins TRBV7-3 to TRBJ2-7; 8 positions agree with TRBD2. The length of the CDR3 is 15 residues. Per germline, CDR1 SGHTA and CDR2 FQGTGA. J was trimmed by 2 bases and V by 2 bases; bases with no gene match: 5. CDR3 coding DNA: TGTGCCAGCAGCTTAGTAGCGGGGTTAACCTACGAGCAGTACTTC. This gives the protein CASSLVAGLTYEQYF.

The table lists this clone with a count of one. The CDR3 reads CASTPAGSGSSYEQYF. CDR3 DNA sequence: TGTGCCAGCACCCCCGCCGGAAGTGGGAGCTCCTACGAGCAGTACTTC. This rearrangement joins TRBV28 to TRBJ2-7; possibly TRBD2 for D (5 bases). The V end was cut by 7 bases, the J end by 0 bases, with 19 bases between. The CDR3 spans 16 residues. Germline V gene data show CDR1 as MDHEN and CDR2 as SYDVKM.

The V and J genes are TRBV5-6 and TRBJ2-6; the D gene is possibly TRBD1 (6 bases). V dropped 1 base and J dropped 0 bases, with 17 bases sitting between them. The CDR3 has 19 residues. Germline V CDR1 and CDR2: SGHDT, YYEEEE. The CDR3 spells CASSLFRSGVASGANVLTF. The CDR3 DNA reads as TGTGCCAGCAGCTTGTTCCGTTCAGGGGTGGCCTCTGGGGCCAACGTCCTGACTTTC.

The rearrangement links TRBV5-1 to TRBJ2-3, with no clear D. Looked up from germline, CDR1 is SGHRS and CDR2 is YFSETQ. Trimming stripped 1 base from V and 2 bases from J, with 5 bases between. The CDR3 consists of 13 residues. The CDR3 protein is CASSLSVTDTQYF. CDR3 nucleotides: TGCGCCAGCAGCTTGTCTGTCACAGATACGCAGTATTTT. Looking up the rest from reference TRBV5-1 and TRBJ2-3 gives the full variable domain: KAGVTQTPRYLIKTRGQQVTLSCSPISGHRSVSWYQQTPGQGLQFLFEYFSETQRNKGNFPGRFSGRQFSNSRSEMNVSTLELGDSALYLCASSLSVTDTQYFGPGTRLTVL.

The chain combines TRBV2 with TRBJ2-1, with a possible D match to TRBD1 (6 bases). The V gene's germline CDR1 is SNHLY and CDR2 FYNNEI. V lost 6 bases to trimming and J lost 5 bases, with 11 bases between them. There are 13 residues in the CDR3. The CDR3 DNA follows: TGTGCCAGCAGACAGGGAAGGGACAATGAGCAGTTCTTC. This translates into CASRQGRDNEQFF.

This chain links TRBV29-1 with TRBJ2-1; 8 bases are shared with TRBD1. This CDR3 has 13 amino acids. The ends lost 7 bases at V and 4 bases at J; junction bases unmatched: 6. Germline-derived CDR1 and CDR2 are SQVTM and ANQGSEA. CDR3 sequence (DNA): TGCAGCGGATTAACAGGGGGTTACAATGAGCAGTTCTTC. Amino acid sequence: CSGLTGGYNEQFF.

CDR3 sequence (DNA): TGTGCCAGCAGCTACCCGATCAGGGGAAGCACTGAAGCTTTCTTT. It encodes CASSYPIRGSTEAFF. The J gene is TRBJ1-1, the V gene TRBV28, with D perhaps TRBD1 (6 bases). The V end was cut by 6 bases, the J end by 4 bases, with 18 bases between. CDR1 is MDHEN, CDR2 SYDVKM, per germline. The CDR3 has 15 amino acids.

The gene calls are TRBV15 and TRBJ2-5; the match to TRBD1 covers 10 bases. The CDR3 runs 16 residues. CDR1 and CDR2 from the germline V gene are LNHNV and YYDKDF (reference sequence). V trimming: 2 bases; J trimming: 5 bases; junction bases outside the gene matches: 8. CDR3: CATSRFDRGRLETQYF. CDR3 nucleotide sequence: TGTGCCACCAGCAGATTCGACAGGGGGCGCTTGGAGACCCAGTACTTC.

The chain has TRBV19 and TRBJ1-1; possibly TRBD1 for D (6 bases). This CDR3 contains 14 residues. V dropped 3 bases and J dropped 4 bases, with 12 bases sitting between them. Germline V lookup: CDR1 LNHDA, CDR2 SQIVND (reference sequence). The CDR3 nucleotides are TGTGCCAGTAGTATCCAAGGGGGAACCACTGAAGCTTTCTTT. Protein sequence: CASSIQGGTTEAFF.

The chain employs TRBV7-8 and TRBJ1-2; 8 nucleotides agree with TRBD1. The V segment lost 5 bases and the J segment 4 bases; nucleotides outside the gene matches: 3. The germline V gene has CDR1 SGHVS and CDR2 FQNEAQ. CDR3 size: 13 residues. The CDR3 bases are TGTGCCAGCAGCCGGACAGGGACCTATGGCTACACCTTC. Amino acid sequence: CASSRTGTYGYTF.

This chain joins TRBV27 and TRBJ2-3; D remains unclear. From germline, CDR1 is MNHEY and CDR2 SMNVEV (reference sequence). The CDR3 consists of 13 residues. Trimming took 3 bases from V and 0 from J, leaving 4 bases between them. CDR3 bases: TGTGCCAGCAGTTTTTCTAGCACAGATACGCAGTATTTT. Translated, it gives CASSFSSTDTQYF.

This clone was detected a few times. This chain joins TRBV2 and TRBJ2-1, with 9 bases matching TRBD1. Trimming cost V 8 bases and J 5 bases; bases outside gene matches: 4. The CDR3 covers 13 residues. Germline loops: CDR1 SNHLY, CDR2 FYNNEI. CDR3 residues: CASRDRVNNEQFF. CDR3 DNA sequence: TGTGCCAGCCGGGACAGGGTTAACAATGAGCAGTTCTTC.

This clone came up a few times. The chain uses TRBV10-3 and TRBJ1-1; the match to TRBD1 covers 7 bases. Germline V gene data show CDR1 as ENHRY and CDR2 as SYGVKD. Germline trimming cut 5 bases from V and 5 bases from J; bases unmatched to any gene: 5. CDR3 size: 13 residues. CDR3 in amino acids: CAISTTTGTEAFF. The CDR3 nucleotides read TGTGCCATCAGTACGACGACAGGGACTGAAGCTTTCTTT.

The rearrangement links TRBV5-1 to TRBJ2-1; the match to TRBD2 covers 8 bases. Trimming cost V 3 bases and J 0 bases; bases outside gene matches: 5. In germline, CDR1 is SGHRS, CDR2 YFSETQ. The CDR3 spans 16 residues. In DNA, the CDR3 is TGCGCCAGCAGCTGGGAACTAGCGGCCTCCTACAATGAGCAGTTCTTC. Its protein product is CASSWELAASYNEQFF.

The chain is built from TRBV7-2 and TRBJ2-1; 9 nucleotides line up with TRBD1. Germline V lookup: CDR1 SGHTA, CDR2 FQGNSA. V lost 7 bases to trimming and J lost 5 bases; unmatched junction nucleotides: 9. This CDR3 is built from 15 residues. CDR3 coding DNA: TGTGCCAGCAACTCCGGGACAGGGAGAAACAATGAGCAGTTCTTC. Its protein product is CASNSGTGRNNEQFF.

The V call is TRBV27, the J call TRBJ2-2, with 9 positions matching TRBD1. The V gene's germline CDR1 is MNHEY and CDR2 SMNVEV (reference sequence). This CDR3 has 15 amino acids. Unmatched junction bases numbered 10, after V lost 7 bases and J lost 7 bases. CDR3 in amino acids: CASNPGTGLGGELFF. As DNA, the CDR3 is TGTGCCAGCAATCCTGGGACAGGGCTCGGCGGGGAGCTGTTTTTT.

This clone has more than one count but fewer than ten. V is TRBV10-2 and J is TRBJ1-1; no clear D gene. The germline gives CDR1 WSHSY, CDR2 SAAADI. V was clipped by 2 bases and J by 6 bases, with 7 bases between them. The CDR3 has 12 amino acids. The CDR3 here is CASSEMASEAFF. In nucleotides, the CDR3 is TGCGCCAGCAGTGAGATGGCATCTGAAGCTTTCTTT.

This chain links TRBV9 with TRBJ2-2; D unresolved. CDR3 length equals 14 residues. The germline V gene has CDR1 SGDLS and CDR2 YYNGEE. The V and J ends lost 2 bases and 1 base respectively, with 6 bases between them. The CDR3 region is CASSVVQNTGELFF. CDR3 nucleotides: TGTGCCAGCAGCGTCGTACAGAACACCGGGGAGCTGTTTTTT.

This chain connects TRBV6-6 to TRBJ2-3; maybe TRBD2 (6 bases). The V end lost 8 bases, the J end lost 6 bases, and 24 bases lay between the germline ends. CDR1 and CDR2 (germline): MNHNY, SVGAGI (reference sequence). The CDR3 is made up of 16 amino acids. Here the CDR3 DNA reads TGTGCCAGCGGCCTAGGGACTCCCCCGTCCGCGGATACGCAGTATTTT. This encodes CASGLGTPPSADTQYF.

The chain is built from TRBV6-5 and TRBJ2-2, with D maybe TRBD1 (5 bases). CDR1 and CDR2 (germline): MNHEY, SVGAGI. The V and J ends lost 6 bases and 1 base respectively, with 9 bases between them. CDR3 length equals 14 residues. The DNA for the CDR3 is TGTGCCAGCAGAGGACATCGGAACACCGGGGAGCTGTTTTTT. Protein product: CASRGHRNTGELFF.

The chain carries TRBV5-4 and TRBJ2-1; tentatively, D is TRBD1 (5 bases). V shed 1 base and J shed 1 base, with 9 bases lying between them. This CDR3 contains 15 residues. Germline V CDR1 and CDR2: SGHNT, YYREEE (reference sequence). The CDR3 nucleotides read TGTGCCAGCAGCTTGTCCTCAGGGTCCTACAATGAGCAGTTCTTC. It specifies CASSLSSGSYNEQFF.

This clone was detected only once. The V call is TRBV14, the J call TRBJ1-2; no definite D call. CDR1 is SGHDN, CDR2 FVKESK, per germline. Trimming took off 0 bases at V and 4 bases at J, with 18 bases between the two ends. The CDR3 runs to 17 residues. The chain's CDR3 is CASSQDFFGLAAYGYTF. The CDR3 DNA reads TGTGCCAGCAGCCAAGATTTTTTCGGGTTGGCAGCCTATGGCTACACCTTC. The whole variable domain, filled in from reference TRBV14 and TRBJ1-2, reads EAGVTQFPSHSVIEKGQTVTLRCDPISGHDNLYWYRRVMGKEIKFLLHFVKESKQDESGMPNNRFLAERTGGTYSTLKVQPAELEDSGVYFCASSQDFFGLAAYGYTFGSGTRLTVV.

As concerns this clone: Within the sample, other DNA sequences also encode this same CDR3. This chain uses TRBV6-6 with TRBJ1-2, with 7 bases identical to TRBD1. V shed 7 bases and J 3 bases; nucleotides not matched to a gene: 5. Germline V CDR1 and CDR2: MNHNY, SVGAGI (reference sequence). The CDR3 has 13 residues. The CDR3 DNA follows: TGTGCCAGCACCCCTACAGGGGACTATGGCTACACCTTC. Residues: CASTPTGDYGYTF.